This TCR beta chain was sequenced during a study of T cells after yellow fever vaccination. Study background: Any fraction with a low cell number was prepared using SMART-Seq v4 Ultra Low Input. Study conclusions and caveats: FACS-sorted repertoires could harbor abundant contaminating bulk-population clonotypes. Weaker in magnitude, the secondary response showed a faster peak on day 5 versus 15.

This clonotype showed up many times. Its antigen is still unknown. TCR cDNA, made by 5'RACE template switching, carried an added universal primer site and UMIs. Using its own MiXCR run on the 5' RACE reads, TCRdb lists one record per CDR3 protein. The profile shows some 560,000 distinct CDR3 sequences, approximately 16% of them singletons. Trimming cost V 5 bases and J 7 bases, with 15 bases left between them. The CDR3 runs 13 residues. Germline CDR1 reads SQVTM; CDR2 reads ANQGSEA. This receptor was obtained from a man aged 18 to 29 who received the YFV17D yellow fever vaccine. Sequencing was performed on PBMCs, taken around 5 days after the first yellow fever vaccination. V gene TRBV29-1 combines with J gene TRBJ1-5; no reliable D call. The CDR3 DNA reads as TGCAGCGTTACCGAGACGATATCGCAGCCCCAGCATTTT. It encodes CSVTETISQPQHF. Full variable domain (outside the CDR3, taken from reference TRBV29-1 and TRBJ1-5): SAVISQKPSRDICQRGTSLTIQCQVDSQVTMMFWYRQQPGQSLTLIATANQGSEATYESGFVIDKFPISRPNLTFSTLTVSNMSPEDSSIYLCSVTETISQPQHFGDGTRLSIL.